Below are 4 T cell receptor beta chains sequenced from a single sample in a study of T cell repertoires in cytomegalovirus infection (dated by TCRdb to the late 2010s). The instrument given in TCRdb is Illumina HiSeq 1500. TCRdb cleaned the public reads at Q25 with fastp, built clones with MiXCR and kept in-frame beta chains. For every CDR3 protein sequence, its rows merge into one entry that carries the most common genes and DNA. In all, the sample holds around 450,000 distinct CDR3 sequences, and under 40% of those were seen once. Of the sample, about 13% is held by the ten largest clones. Sequenced input: PBMCs. The source is a human donor in good health (CMV status not recorded). Some clones in this sample may be carry-over from other donors' samples.

The chain joins TRBV3-1 to TRBJ2-5, with D possibly TRBD1 on 6 matching bases. The CDR3 consists of 15 residues. Looked up from germline, CDR1 is LGHDT and CDR2 is YNNKEL (reference sequence). The V and J ends lost 3 bases and 5 bases respectively, with 16 bases between them. The CDR3 nucleotides read TGTGCCAGCAGCCATCCACAGGGTCCGCCGGAGACCCAGTACTTC. Residues: CASSHPQGPPETQYF.

Worth noting for this clonotype: The CDR3 carries no conserved terminal phenylalanine or tryptophan, so it likely arises from a read error. The V call is TRBV19, the J call TRBJ2-6; 9 positions match TRBD1. This CDR3 has 16 residues. Trimming took 11 bases from V and 0 from J; bases not matched to a gene: 8. Looked up from germline, CDR1 is LNHDA and CDR2 is SQIVND (reference sequence). The CDR3 spells CASTGTGPSGANVLTL. The CDR3 coding sequence is TGTGCCTCAACCGGGACAGGGCCCTCTGGGGCCAACGTCCTGACTTTA.

The genes are TRBV5-5 and TRBJ1-6; the D is unclear. The CDR3 extends over 18 amino acids. Per germline, CDR1 SGHKS and CDR2 YYEKEE (reference sequence). Trimming left V 0 bases short and J 0 bases short, with 13 bases between. CDR3 bases: TGTGCCAGCAGCTTGGGCGGTCCTACGAGCTCCTATAATTCACCCCTCCACTTT. As protein: CASSLGGPTSSYNSPLHF.

The chain combines TRBV10-2 with TRBJ1-5; D is unclear. The CDR3 has 14 residues. V lost 2 bases to trimming and J lost 5 bases, with 10 bases between them. Germline V gene data show CDR1 as WSHSY and CDR2 as SAAADI. CDR3 nucleotides: TGCGCCAGCAGTGAGGTATGGATCGATCAGCCCCAGCATTTT. It codes for CASSEVWIDQPQHF.